The clone carrying this T cell receptor (beta chain) has more than one count but fewer than ten. This sample is part of a study of blood T cell repertoires in COVID-19. Study background: Spain, Italy and the United States supplied samples that represented acute and convalescent COVID-19.

In the source study's methods: Estimation of nucleated cell counts was performed using reference gene primer amplification. The protocol was immunoSEQ multiplex PCR, while the TCRdb copy is restricted to in-frame clones and leaves out a portion. D and trimming come from the DNA, and the V and J calls and clone size come from that table. The repertoire holds roughly 73,000 clones, with about four fifths as singletons. The CDR3 is 15 amino acids. Germline-derived CDR1 and CDR2 are MRHNA and SNTAGT. Trimming took 4 bases from V and 0 from J, leaving 7 bases between them. Source material: peripheral blood. The V gene is TRBV6-4, the J gene TRBJ1-6; D might be TRBD1 (5 bases). The receptor comes from a man between 65 and 79 years old with acute or convalescent COVID-19. The CDR3 loop reads CASSAGGSYNSPLHF. In DNA, the CDR3 is TGTGCCAGCAGTGCGGGGGGCTCCTATAATTCACCCCTCCACTTT.